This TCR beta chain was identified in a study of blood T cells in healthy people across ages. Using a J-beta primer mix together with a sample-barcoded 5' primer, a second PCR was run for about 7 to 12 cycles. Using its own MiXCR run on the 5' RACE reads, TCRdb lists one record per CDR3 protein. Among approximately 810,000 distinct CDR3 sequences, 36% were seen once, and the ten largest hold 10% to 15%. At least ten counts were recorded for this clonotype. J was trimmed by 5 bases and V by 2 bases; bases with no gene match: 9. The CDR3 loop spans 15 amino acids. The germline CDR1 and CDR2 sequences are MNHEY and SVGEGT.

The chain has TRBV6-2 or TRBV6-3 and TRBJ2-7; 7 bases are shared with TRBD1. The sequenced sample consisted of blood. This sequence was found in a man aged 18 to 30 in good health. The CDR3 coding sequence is TGTGCCAGCAGTTACCGTGTAAAGGACAGGAACGAGCAGTACTTC. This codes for CASSYRVKDRNEQYF.